The 10 T cell receptor beta chains listed next were all sequenced from one sample in a study of T cell clones after liver transplantation. Only in-frame clones appear in the TCRdb table, and some are missing; sequencing was by immunoSEQ multiplex PCR. The profile shows fewer than 7,000 clones, 81% of them singletons. The sequences come from CD8+ T cells from blood, collected before liver transplant. Source of these receptors: a human donor who received a liver transplant.

The J gene is TRBJ2-7, the V gene TRBV29-1; tentatively, D is TRBD1 (5 bases). The CDR3 spans 14 residues. The V end lost 2 bases, the J end lost 5 bases, and 16 bases lay between the germline ends. CDR1 SQVTM and CDR2 ANQGSEA come from the germline V gene. The CDR3 reads CSVEWAGKVNEQYF. The DNA for the CDR3 is TGCAGCGTTGAATGGGCAGGGAAAGTGAACGAGCAGTACTTC.

The chain combines TRBV6-5 with TRBJ2-7; D is ambiguous. The V and J ends lost 0 bases and 6 bases respectively, with 12 bases between them. The germline gives CDR1 MNHEY, CDR2 SVGAGI. The CDR3 totals 14 residues. CDR3 DNA: TGTGCCAGCAGTTACTCGACGGGCGCCAGCGAGCAGTACTTC. Encoded protein: CASSYSTGASEQYF.

The rearrangement links TRBV6-5 to TRBJ2-5, with a weak D call TRBD2 (5 bases). Germline CDR1 and CDR2: MNHEY and SVGAGI. V lost 0 bases and J 4 bases, leaving 9 bases between the germline ends. The CDR3 sequence is 14 residues long. The CDR3 sequence is CASSYSEALETQYF. The CDR3 bases are TGTGCCAGCAGTTACTCGGAGGCTCTAGAGACCCAGTACTTC.

The V and J genes are TRBV7-6 and TRBJ2-1; D not certain. Looked up from germline, CDR1 is SGHVS and CDR2 is FNYEAQ. The CDR3 loop spans 14 amino acids. With 4 bases removed from V and 3 bases from J, the gap between germline ends came to 10 bases. CDR3 sequence reads: CASSSTSGYNEQFF. In DNA, the CDR3 is TGTGCCAGCAGCTCCACCTCAGGCTACAATGAGCAGTTCTTC.

The chain links TRBV4-3 to TRBJ2-1; 10 positions match TRBD2. V shed 0 bases and J 5 bases; nucleotides not matched to a gene: 7. Germline CDR1 is LGHNA and CDR2 is YSLEER. This CDR3 contains 17 residues. This chain's CDR3 is CASSQDRGLAGDNEQFF. The CDR3 DNA reads TGCGCCAGCAGCCAAGATAGGGGCCTAGCGGGGGACAATGAGCAGTTCTTC.

CDR3 residues: CASSQDLAESGELFF. In DNA, the CDR3 is TGCGCCAGCAGCCAAGATCTGGCTGAATCCGGGGAGCTGTTTTTT. V and J are TRBV4-1 and TRBJ2-2, with D unresolved. V shed 0 bases and J shed 6 bases, with 11 bases lying between them. Germline V gene data show CDR1 as MGHRA and CDR2 as YSYEKL. CDR3 length: 15 amino acids.

The rearrangement joins TRBV4-2 to TRBJ2-1; D is unresolved. V lost 4 bases and J lost 4, with 17 bases in between. The CDR3 is 16 amino acids. Germline loops: CDR1 LGHNA, CDR2 YNFKEQ. For the CDR3, the DNA is TGTGCCAGCAGCCCCCAGGACGGAGTGGGATACAATGAGCAGTTCTTC. Its protein product is CASSPQDGVGYNEQFF.

Sample share makes this clone medium-sized. The V call is TRBV6-5, the J call TRBJ2-5; 9 positions match TRBD2. This CDR3 contains 16 residues. Trimming cost V 1 base and J 0 bases; bases outside gene matches: 3. Germline loops: CDR1 MNHEY, CDR2 SVGAGI. CDR3 amino acids: CASSYWRGGDQETQYF. In DNA form, the CDR3 reads TGTGCCAGCAGTTACTGGCGGGGGGGGGACCAAGAGACCCAGTACTTC.

By share, this clone counts as medium-sized. This chain connects TRBV5-4 to TRBJ2-2, with 8 bases that match TRBD2. The CDR3 sequence is 14 residues long. The V gene end was trimmed by 6 bases and the J gene end by 1 base; junction bases not matched to a gene: 2. CDR1 is SGHNT, CDR2 YYREEE, per germline (reference sequence). The CDR3 region is CASNGGVNTGELFF. The CDR3 DNA sequence: TGTGCCAGCAACGGGGGGGTGAACACCGGGGAGCTGTTTTTT.

This chain links TRBV25-1 with TRBJ2-5; D is ambiguous. Trimming took 5 bases from V and 3 from J, leaving 10 bases between them. The CDR3 has 13 amino acids. Per the germline V gene, CDR1 is MGHDK and CDR2 is SYGVNS. The chain's CDR3 is CASSLGSKETQYF. The CDR3 coding sequence is TGTGCCAGCAGTTTGGGCAGCAAAGAGACCCAGTACTTC.